This TCR beta chain comes out of a study of regulatory T cells in long-lasting Graves disease. Study-wide points: Only a small sample size was used, which may have cut accuracy. Among samples with persistent disease, TRBV28, TRBJ1-2 and TRBJ2-5 were favored.

Time point specified: newly diagnosed GD, antithyroid drugs for less than 3 months. Preparation of the TCR library used RNA extracted from PBMCs. Graves' disease diagnoses followed American Thyroid Association guidelines. Around 8.2 milliliters of peripheral blood went into EDTA tubes. There are many counts of this clonotype. The antigen is not known. The V end lost 5 bases, the J end lost 3 bases, and 19 bases lay between the germline ends. The CDR3 extends over 16 amino acids. Sequencing libraries for TCR beta were prepared with iRepertoire HTBI primers and Arm-PCR of CDR3 regions. TCRdb processed the multiplex PCR reads anew with MiXCR; each CDR3 protein has one entry. The table has about 300,000 distinct CDR3 sequences, under 20% seen once.

The chain is built from TRBV12-3 or TRBV12-4 and TRBJ1-2; a weak D match, TRBD1 (6 bases). This clonotype was obtained from a female donor with Graves disease. The sequencing here drew on peripheral blood mononuclear cells (PBMCs), taken at new diagnosis, from a patient treated with antithyroid drugs. The CDR3 coding sequence is TGTGCCAGCAGTCCCCGGCCGGGGGGCGCAGACTATGGCTACACCTTC. This gives the protein CASSPRPGGADYGYTF.